This passage covers 32 T cell receptor beta chains from one sample sequenced in a study of T cells in localized non-small cell lung cancer. Produced via immunoSEQ multiplex PCR; TCRdb's table is partial and in-frame only. The sample carries roughly 48,000 clones, about 78% recorded once. The specimen comprised PBMCs, sampled before any cancer treatment. All receptors come from a woman aged 40 to 75 with stage II lung adenocarcinoma.

This clone has more than one count but fewer than ten. The chain carries TRBV10-3 and TRBJ1-4; 8 nucleotides agree with TRBD1. V was pared by 6 bases and J by 6 bases, with 6 bases of the junction left unmatched. Per the germline V gene, CDR1 is ENHRY and CDR2 is SYGVKD. The CDR3 sequence is 14 residues long. The CDR3 bases are TGTGCCATCAGACCAGGGGGCGAGGATGAAAAACTGTTTTTT. This sequence encodes CAIRPGGEDEKLFF.

This clone was recorded only once. The chain uses TRBV11-3 and TRBJ2-2; D not resolved. V lost 4 bases and J lost 7, with 10 bases in between. CDR3 size: 13 residues. CDR1 and CDR2 (germline): SGHNT, YENEEA. CDR3 loop: CASSSRQIGELFF. The CDR3 coding sequence is TGTGCCAGCAGCTCCCGACAAATCGGGGAGCTGTTTTTT.

This clone was detected once. The chain is built from TRBV9 and TRBJ1-1; TRBD1 aligns across 8 bases. Unmatched junction bases numbered 6, after V lost 4 bases and J lost 1 base. The CDR3 totals 15 residues. CDR1 and CDR2 from the germline V gene are SGDLS and YYNGEE. CDR3 sequence (DNA): TGTGCCAGCAGCACTTCAGGGGGCGCGAACACTGAAGCTTTCTTT. Amino acid sequence: CASSTSGGANTEAFF.

The gene calls are TRBV13 and TRBJ1-3; no definite D call. Germline loops: CDR1 PRHDT, CDR2 FYEKMQ (reference sequence). The V end was cut by 4 bases, the J end by 4 bases, with 17 bases between. The CDR3 is 16 residues long. CDR3: CASSWYGSDRGNTIYF. CDR3 in DNA: TGTGCCAGCAGCTGGTACGGGAGTGATAGGGGAAACACCATATATTTT. Looking up the rest from reference TRBV13 and TRBJ1-3 gives the full variable domain: AAGVIQSPRHLIKEKRETATLKCYPIPRHDTVYWYQQGPGQDPQFLISFYEKMQSDKGSIPDRFSAQQFSDYHSELNMSSLELGDSALYFCASSWYGSDRGNTIYFGEGSWLTVV.

This chain joins TRBV12-1 and TRBJ2-3; the table's D call of TRBD1 was not tested on the DNA. TRBV12-1 is labeled a pseudogene. This CDR3 spans 12 amino acids. CDR3 protein: CASSPHTDTQYF. Here the CDR3 DNA reads TGTGCCAGCAGCCCCCACACAGATACGCAGTATTTT.

This clone was picked up one time. The genes are TRBV5-1 and TRBJ2-3; 7 bases are a match to TRBD1. The junction had 4 bases not matched to a gene; V was cut back by 2 bases and J by 1 base. CDR3 size: 15 residues. Germline CDR1 is SGHRS and CDR2 is YFSETQ. This CDR3 reads CASSFSGGGTDTQYF. The CDR3 nucleotides read TGCGCCAGCAGCTTTTCAGGGGGAGGCACAGATACGCAGTATTTT.

The V and J genes are TRBV18 and TRBJ2-7, with D unresolved. CDR3 size: 13 residues. CDR1 and CDR2 from the germline V gene are KGHSH and LQKENI. V lost 5 bases and J 4 bases, leaving 12 bases between the germline ends. The CDR3 DNA sequence: TGTGCCAGCTCAGGGAACTCAGAATACGAGCAGTACTTC. Residues: CASSGNSEYEQYF.

The chain couples TRBV5-6 to TRBJ1-2; 12 bases align to TRBD1. This CDR3 comprises 18 residues. The V gene end was trimmed by 4 bases and the J gene end by 0 bases; junction bases not matched to a gene: 10. Germline values: CDR1 SGHDT, CDR2 YYEEEE. CDR3 sequence: CASSKRGTGGTSNYGYTF. Here the CDR3 DNA reads TGTGCCAGCAGCAAGCGGGGGACAGGGGGCACCTCTAACTATGGCTACACCTTC.

V usage is TRBV18 and J usage is TRBJ2-7; no firm D call. The CDR3 consists of 14 residues. Germline V gives CDR1 KGHSH, CDR2 LQKENI. The V end was cut by 0 bases, the J end by 6 bases, with 12 bases between. CDR3 coding DNA: TGTGCCAGCTCACCACCGGCAGGCCACGGCGAGCAGTACTTC. This translates into CASSPPAGHGEQYF. Looking up the rest from reference TRBV18 and TRBJ2-7 gives the full variable domain: NAGVMQNPRHLVRRRGQEARLRCSPMKGHSHVYWYRQLPEEGLKFMVYLQKENIIDESGMPKERFSAEFPKEGPSILRIQQVVRGDSAAYFCASSPPAGHGEQYFGPGTRLTVT.

This clone showed up just a few times. This chain connects TRBV27 to TRBJ2-1, with 12 bases fitting TRBD2. Looked up from germline, CDR1 is MNHEY and CDR2 is SMNVEV (reference sequence). Trimming removed 6 bases from V and 6 bases from J; junction bases left unmatched: 6. CDR3 length: 15 residues. Written as DNA, the CDR3 is TGTGCCAGCAGCGGGCTAGCGGGGGGGATCAATGAGCAGTTCTTC. Protein: CASSGLAGGINEQFF.

The rearrangement uses TRBV9 and TRBJ1-1; D is perhaps TRBD1 (5 bases). The CDR3 consists of 15 residues. V lost 3 bases to trimming and J lost 0 bases, with 12 bases between them. The germline V gene has CDR1 SGDLS and CDR2 YYNGEE. In DNA form, the CDR3 reads TGTGCCAGCAGCGAAGGGGCAGGGATGAACACTGAAGCTTTCTTT. Its translation: CASSEGAGMNTEAFF.

This chain joins TRBV5-1 and TRBJ1-1; 8 bases map to TRBD1. This CDR3 has 15 residues. CDR1 is SGHRS, CDR2 YFSETQ, per germline. The V gene end was trimmed by 0 bases and the J gene end by 1 base; junction bases not matched to a gene: 2. Here the CDR3 reads CASSLVGQGNTEAFF. The CDR3 DNA reads as TGCGCCAGCAGCTTGGTCGGACAGGGGAACACTGAAGCTTTCTTT.

The chain recombines TRBV9 with TRBJ2-3, with 11 positions matching TRBD2. The germline gives CDR1 SGDLS, CDR2 YYNGEE. The CDR3 loop spans 15 amino acids. Losses at the gene ends were 2 bases for V and 4 bases for J; bases not matched to a gene: 3. This CDR3 reads CASSVSGGAPDTQYF. Here the CDR3 DNA reads TGTGCCAGCAGCGTTAGCGGGGGGGCTCCAGATACGCAGTATTTT.

This sequence joins TRBV7-9 and TRBJ2-3, with 7 bases that match TRBD1. Trimming took 5 bases from V and 5 from J; bases not matched to a gene: 7. This CDR3 is 14 amino acids long. CDR1 is SEHNR, CDR2 FQNEAQ, per germline (reference sequence). For the CDR3, the DNA is TGTGCCAGCAGCGAACTACACAGGGGAGATACGCAGTATTTT. This gives the protein CASSELHRGDTQYF.

This clone was picked up one time. The CDR3 sequence is CAISESDSGAFF. As DNA, the CDR3 is TGTGCCATCAGTGAATCGGACAGCGGGGCTTTCTTT. The chain couples TRBV10-3 to TRBJ1-1; TRBD1 is a possible D gene (6 bases). Germline loops: CDR1 ENHRY, CDR2 SYGVKD. Trimming stripped 3 bases from V and 11 bases from J, with 13 bases between. There are 12 residues in the CDR3.

The chain carries TRBV7-8 and TRBJ1-4, with a weak D call TRBD1 (5 bases). V gave up 2 bases and J gave up 8 bases, with 9 bases separating them. This CDR3 contains 13 residues. Germline CDR1 reads SGHVS; CDR2 reads FQNEAQ. CDR3 loop: CASSLWDGEKLFF. For the CDR3, the DNA is TGTGCCAGCAGCTTATGGGACGGCGAAAAACTGTTTTTT.

A remark on this clone: Additional DNA sequences in this sample encode the identical CDR3. V is TRBV5-1 and J is TRBJ1-1; D is perhaps TRBD1 (6 bases). This CDR3 has 14 amino acids. Between the trimmed V and J ends, which lost 4 bases and 1 base, there was a span of 11 bases. CDR1 and CDR2 (germline): SGHRS, YFSETQ. CDR3 loop: CASSRTGSNTEAFF. For the CDR3, the DNA is TGCGCCAGCAGCCGAACAGGGTCGAACACTGAAGCTTTCTTT.

The chain couples TRBV19 to TRBJ1-5, with D perhaps matching TRBD1 (5 bases). Per germline, CDR1 LNHDA and CDR2 SQIVND (reference sequence). The germline V and J ends were trimmed by 10 bases and 0 bases, with 13 bases remaining between them. The CDR3 extends over 14 amino acids. CDR3 protein: CATTTVFSNQPQHF. In DNA, the CDR3 is TGTGCCACTACGACAGTCTTTAGCAATCAGCCCCAGCATTTT.

The J gene is TRBJ1-2, the V gene TRBV4-2, with unresolved D. The CDR3 is 15 amino acids. From germline, CDR1 is LGHNA and CDR2 YNFKEQ. The V gene lost 0 bases and the J gene lost 2 bases, with 10 bases spanning the gap. The CDR3 is CASSQDLKGNYGYTF. The DNA for the CDR3 is TGTGCCAGCAGCCAAGATCTAAAGGGAAACTATGGCTACACCTTC.

This sequence joins TRBV7-9 and TRBJ2-7; TRBD1 agrees at 8 bases. The germline V gene encodes CDR1 SEHNR and CDR2 FQNEAQ (reference sequence). The trim removed 5 bases at V and 4 bases at J, leaving 4 bases unmatched. This CDR3 comprises 13 residues. Written as DNA, the CDR3 is TGTGCCAGCAGCCCAGGGGGCGTTTACGAGCAGTACTTC. Translated, it gives CASSPGGVYEQYF.

The chain carries TRBV7-8 and TRBJ1-4; 7 nucleotides match TRBD1. Losses at the gene ends were 2 bases for V and 6 bases for J; bases not matched to a gene: 9. CDR1 and CDR2 (germline): SGHVS, FQNEAQ. CDR3 length: 16 residues. The CDR3 bases are TGTGCCAGCAGCTTACAGGGGGGAGTGACCTATGAAAAACTGTTTTTT. Amino acid sequence: CASSLQGGVTYEKLFF.

A few counts support this clone. The CDR3 is CASSQQSTDTQYF. CDR3 coding DNA: TGTGCCAGCAGCCAGCAGAGCACAGATACGCAGTATTTT. The chain employs TRBV7-3 and TRBJ2-3, with D hard to call. Trimming cost V 5 bases and J 0 bases, with 6 bases left between them. From germline, CDR1 is SGHTA and CDR2 FQGTGA. The CDR3 has 13 residues.

The chain carries TRBV2 and TRBJ2-7; 8 nucleotides agree with TRBD1. V lost 6 bases and J lost 1; bases outside the gene matches: 5. Germline CDR1 SNHLY, CDR2 FYNNEI. CDR3 length: 14 amino acids. Here the CDR3 DNA reads TGTGCCAGCAGGAGACAGGGGACTTCCTACGAGCAGTACTTC. Its translation: CASRRQGTSYEQYF.

The rearrangement links TRBV28 to TRBJ2-5, with 7 bases aligning to TRBD2. V shed 8 bases and J 0 bases; nucleotides not matched to a gene: 3. The CDR3 is 13 amino acids. Germline V lookup: CDR1 MDHEN, CDR2 SYDVKM. In DNA, the CDR3 is TGTGCCAGCGGGGGAGGGTACCAAGAGACCCAGTACTTC. This sequence encodes CASGGGYQETQYF.

In its sample, this clone was seen a few times. The V gene is TRBV6-1, the J gene TRBJ2-7; 12 bases line up with TRBD1. The J segment lost 5 bases and the V segment lost 0 bases, leaving 8 bases of the junction unmatched. The CDR3 totals 17 residues. Germline CDR1 is MNHNS and CDR2 is SASEGT. CDR3 protein: CASSEAVPGQGADEQYF. The CDR3 DNA reads as TGTGCCAGCAGTGAAGCGGTACCGGGACAGGGGGCCGACGAGCAGTACTTC.

The V and J genes are TRBV6-1 and TRBJ1-2; 9 nucleotides agree with TRBD1. CDR3 size: 13 residues. CDR1 is MNHNS and CDR2 is SASEGT in the germline V gene. V lost 6 bases to trimming and J lost 5 bases; unmatched junction nucleotides: 4. DNA for the CDR3: TGTGCCAGCAGACAGGGGGCTGGATATGGCTACACCTTC. Protein sequence: CASRQGAGYGYTF.

The V call is TRBV7-6, the J call TRBJ1-5, with D possibly TRBD1 on 5 matching bases. From germline, CDR1 is SGHVS and CDR2 FNYEAQ. The germline V and J ends were trimmed by 4 bases and 4 bases, with 11 bases remaining between them. CDR3 length equals 14 residues. CDR3 amino acids: CASSSQTDNQPQHF. DNA of the CDR3: TGTGCCAGCAGCTCCCAGACAGATAATCAGCCCCAGCATTTT.

The chain links TRBV10-3 to TRBJ2-2, with TRBD1 identical over 9 bases. With 4 bases clipped from V and 4 bases from J, the junction kept 1 base outside the gene matches. CDR1 and CDR2 from the germline V gene are ENHRY and SYGVKD. The CDR3 sequence is 14 residues long. The CDR3 DNA reads TGTGCCATCAGTGGGACAGGGGCCACCGGGGAGCTGTTTTTT. Amino acids: CAISGTGATGELFF.

The chain carries TRBV19 and TRBJ1-5, with D possibly TRBD1 on 5 matching bases. Per the germline V gene, CDR1 is LNHDA and CDR2 is SQIVND (reference sequence). The CDR3 totals 14 residues. Between the trimmed V and J ends, which lost 4 bases and 6 bases, there was a span of 13 bases. The CDR3 is CASSRGLVGQPQHF. In nucleotides, the CDR3 is TGTGCCAGTAGTAGGGGGTTGGTCGGTCAGCCCCAGCATTTT.

This chain joins TRBV19 and TRBJ1-2, with 9 positions matching TRBD1. The germline V gene has CDR1 LNHDA and CDR2 SQIVND (reference sequence). There are 16 residues in the CDR3. J lost 1 base, V lost 3 bases, and 6 bases had no gene match. CDR3 protein: CASSMGQGRLNYGYTF. CDR3 sequence (DNA): TGTGCCAGTAGTATGGGACAGGGCCGACTTAACTATGGCTACACCTTC.

The chain couples TRBV4-2 to TRBJ1-2; D unresolved. Germline V CDR1 and CDR2: LGHNA, YNFKEQ. V was trimmed by 0 bases and J by 5 bases, leaving 13 bases between them. The CDR3 is 15 amino acids. CDR3 amino acids: CASSQDVGESYGYTF. The CDR3 DNA sequence: TGTGCCAGCAGCCAAGACGTCGGGGAGTCTTATGGCTACACCTTC.

V is TRBV6-6 and J is TRBJ2-7, with 7 bases identical to TRBD1. The CDR3 length is 14 residues. Germline V lookup: CDR1 MNHNY, CDR2 SVGAGI (reference sequence). Trimming took 0 bases from V and 13 from J; bases not matched to a gene: 12. CDR3 coding DNA: TGTGCCAGCAGTTACTCGACCCTAGGACAGGACGCCTACTTC. It encodes CASSYSTLGQDAYF.